These T cell receptor beta chains were read from a single sample in a study of T-cell reconstitution after alpha-beta-depleted transplantation in children. TCRdb processed the PCR reads anew with MiXCR; each CDR3 protein has one entry. The data show around 440,000 distinct CDR3 sequences, 15% to 20% seen once. Source: PBMCs, mostly from graft donor cells, taken 360 days after TCRalphabeta/CD19-depleted stem cell transplant. These receptors were taken from a boy in the first two years of life who had a stem cell transplant for Wiskott-Aldrich syndrome, so the T cells may come from the graft donor. Each CDR3 is given with its conserved first and last residue. Each record gives: CDR3 length, V gene, clone size, J gene, D gene, CDR3 DNA, CDR3 protein. The D gene is left open where the match is weak. For some rows the clone size is stated as once, few or many, or as a class when expanded; others skip it.

15,TRBV7-6,few,TRBJ2-1,-,TGTGCCAGCAGCCGAGGAAGAGGAACGTACAATGAGCAGTTCTTC,CASSRGRGTYNEQFF
13,TRBV29-1,few,TRBJ2-2,-,TGCAGCGGACTACAGGGATATGCCGGGGAGCTGTTTTTT,CSGLQGYAGELFF
12,TRBV19,-,TRBJ2-1,-,TGTGCCAGTAGTACCCTATACAATGAGCAGTTCTTC,CASSTLYNEQFF
12,TRBV4-3,-,TRBJ2-1,-,TGCGCCAGCAGCCACGAGTACAATGAGCAGTTCTTC,CASSHEYNEQFF
14,TRBV20-1,few,TRBJ2-7,TRBD1,TGCAGTGCCGACCTAGACAGGGCCCGCTACGAGCAGTACTTC,CSADLDRARYEQYF
16,TRBV19,-,TRBJ2-7,TRBD1,TGTGCCAGTAGTTCGGGACAGCGCTTGACTTCCTACGAGCAGTACTTC,CASSSGQRLTSYEQYF
17,TRBV7-8,-,TRBJ1-2,-,TGTGCCAGCAGCTTAAGAGATTTAGGCGGACTTAACTATGGCTACACCTTC,CASSLRDLGGLNYGYTF
16,TRBV6-2/TRBV6-3,few,TRBJ2-2,-,TGTGCCAGCAGTTATCCCCGGGGCGGTGCAACCGGGGAGCTGTTTTTT,CASSYPRGGATGELFF
20,TRBV27,few,TRBJ2-1,TRBD2,TGTGCCAGCAGTCGAAACCCGACTAGCGGGGTACAAGAGTCCTACAATGAGCAGTTCTTC,CASSRNPTSGVQESYNEQFF
17,TRBV6-2/TRBV6-3,few,TRBJ2-1,-,TGTGCCAGCAGTTACGCGCCTTACACCTCCTCCTACAATGAGCAGTTCTTC,CASSYAPYTSSYNEQFF
15,TRBV10-3,few,TRBJ2-3,-,TGTGCCATCAGAACCTCGACAGTTAGCACAGATACGCAGTATTTT,CAIRTSTVSTDTQYF
15,TRBV6-1,few,TRBJ2-5,-,TGTGCCAGCAGTCTGGGGGGCCGGCCCAAAGAGACCCAGTACTTC,CASSLGGRPKETQYF
14,TRBV5-1,once,TRBJ2-5,-,TGCGCCGGCAGCACAGACAGGTCGGGGGAGACCCAGTACTTC,CAGSTDRSGETQYF
13,TRBV10-3,-,TRBJ1-2,-,TGTGCCATCAGGGGGACGCCGAGGCATGGCTACACCTTC,CAIRGTPRHGYTF
14,TRBV3-1,-,TRBJ1-1,TRBD1,TGTACCTTCACCCACAGGGGAACGAACACTGAAGCTTTCTTT,CTFTHRGTNTEAFF
16,TRBV7-9,-,TRBJ2-7,TRBD2,TGTGCCAGCAGCCTCAATAAGGGGACTAGCGGGCGAGAGCAGTACTTC,CASSLNKGTSGREQYF
15,TRBV2,many,TRBJ1-6,-,TGTGCCAGCAGTGAAACTGGGGGCAAGAATTCACCCCTCCACTTT,CASSETGGKNSPLHF
18,TRBV5-1,-,TRBJ2-6,-,TGCGCCAGCAGCTTGAATGGCAGGCCTATCTCTGGGGCCAACGTCCTGACTTTC,CASSLNGRPISGANVLTF
12,TRBV29-1,few,TRBJ1-2,-,TGCAGCGTTGTTGGCCTGAGGGATGGCTACACCTTC,CSVVGLRDGYTF
12,TRBV10-3,few,TRBJ2-1,-,TGTGCCACCACAAACTTAGACAATGAGCAGTTCTTC,CATTNLDNEQFF
15,TRBV5-1,few,TRBJ2-1,-,TGCGCCAGCAGCTTGGTTCGGACAGAAGCCAATGAGCAGTTCTTC,CASSLVRTEANEQFF
14,TRBV7-2,few,TRBJ2-3,-,TGTGCCAGCAGCCCCGGGGCCCGCACAGATACGCAGTATTTT,CASSPGARTDTQYF
14,TRBV20-1,few,TRBJ2-2,TRBD2,TGCAGTGCTAGAGCTAGCGGGAGGTTCGGGGAGCTGTTTTTT,CSARASGRFGELFF
13,TRBV29-1,-,TRBJ1-4,TRBD1,TGCAGCGTATACAGGGGGCATGGTGAAAAACTGTTTTTT,CSVYRGHGEKLFF